This TCR beta chain was found in a study of blood T cell repertoires in COVID-19. In the authors' workflow: Reference gene primer amplification gave estimated nucleated cell counts. TCRdb keeps only in-frame clones here, not all; method: immunoSEQ multiplex PCR. V and J calls plus clone size are reproduced from that table; the DNA served to infer D and trimming. The profile shows 270,000 or so clones, approximately 90% of them singletons. The length of the CDR3 is 13 residues. Trimming cost V 6 bases and J 2 bases, with 11 bases left between them. Germline lookup yields CDR1 ENHRY and CDR2 SYGVKD. Sequenced: peripheral blood. This TCR was recovered from a man aged 35 to 55 with acute or convalescent COVID-19. The chain joins TRBV10-3 to TRBJ2-7; D is uncertain. CDR3 coding DNA: TGTGCCATCAGGACCTCGGAGACCTACGAGCAGTACTTC. Protein product: CAIRTSETYEQYF.